This record concerns one T cell receptor (beta chain) sequence. The sample is drawn from a study of identical twins' blood T cells. About the study: Roughly 51 million reads came from about 12 libraries, six alpha, six beta.

MiXCR, applied by TCRdb to the 5' RACE reads, yields one record per CDR3 protein. There are 300,000 to 450,000 distinct CDR3 sequences in the sample; about 28% occur only once, and 6% to 7% lies in the top ten. V dropped 2 bases and J dropped 1 base, with 11 bases sitting between them. The length of the CDR3 is 15 residues. The germline gives CDR1 LGHNA, CDR2 YSLEER. This sequence joins TRBV4-3 and TRBJ1-1; D might be TRBD1 (5 bases). Sequencing was done on a sample of PBMCs. The source of this sequence is a woman between 18 and 55 years old in good health. Written as DNA, the CDR3 is TGCGCCAGCAGCCAAAACGCTGGACAGAACACTGAAGCTTTCTTT. Protein product: CASSQNAGQNTEAFF.